This T cell receptor (beta chain) was identified in a study of cytomegalovirus exposure and HLA in healthy donors. Study-wide background: About 179 million T cells yielded more than 90 million unique TCR beta sequences in earlier analysis.

Of note for this clone: No antigen is known for it.

Germline CDR1 and CDR2: SGHAT and FQNNGV. V lost 1 base to trimming and J lost 1 base; unmatched junction nucleotides: 3. The CDR3 runs to 15 residues. Study-level results: A reported reduction in N-insertions relative to the approximately 690-donor mean was seen in an Asian-associated ancestry cluster in a later analysis. In vitro data verified a few CMV-associated chains as specific for CMV antigens. It was only CMV serostatus that was available as immune exposure information.

Primers: 60 Vbeta forward and 13 Jbeta reverse. The data were produced by immunoSEQ multiplex PCR, yet TCRdb's version contains in-frame clones alone and is incomplete. Here the sample spans around 150,000 clones, approximately 80% being singletons. The receptor was isolated from a man aged 18 to 29 in good health and CMV-seropositive. The specimen was PBMCs. The chain combines TRBV11-2 with TRBJ1-1; 7 nucleotides line up with TRBD1. The CDR3 protein is CASSLGQGANTEAFF. The DNA of the CDR3 is TGTGCCAGCAGCTTAGGACAGGGAGCGAACACTGAAGCTTTCTTT.